This TCR beta chain was obtained from a study of shared clonotypes between healthy human individuals. Study-wide points: The study's rarefaction showed incomplete sorted-subset sequencing despite large depth. Larger estimated richness was generally recorded for naive subsets relative to memory subsets.

The donors were adults (healthy and HIV-negative) with no recent acute infections or vaccinations. The germline V and J ends were trimmed by 2 bases and 5 bases, with 4 bases remaining between them. Per germline, CDR1 LNHDA and CDR2 SQIVND (reference sequence). This CDR3 is 13 amino acids long. This clone was counted between two and nine times. The antigen remains undetermined. It was across several immunoSEQ plates that each subset's genomic DNA was evenly split. Sequenced by immunoSEQ multiplex PCR; TCRdb stores in-frame clones only, minus some. The sample includes roughly 2.6 million clones, approximately 92% seen only once; the top ten take roughly 0.15%.

Sequenced material: naive CD4+ T cells sorted from blood. The subset: CD45RA+ positively selected. This sequence was found in a man aged 18 to 30 in good health. The rearrangement links TRBV19 to TRBJ1-6; D remains unclear. For the CDR3, the DNA is TGTGCCAGTAGTATATTCAATAATTCACCCCTCCACTTT. This sequence encodes CASSIFNNSPLHF.